The 5 T cell receptor beta chains given below trace back to one sample, sequenced in a study of Ad26.COV2.S vaccination and SARS-CoV-2 variants. The treatment here: roughly 19 received Ad26.COV2.S at low or high dose, single or two shots; 5 received placebo; per-sample allocation not given. The investigators took samples on day 63 after the first vaccine or placebo injection. Profiled with immunoSEQ multiplex PCR; TCRdb holds only in-frame clones, not every one. The sample yields about 390,000 clones, about 88% seen once. The specimen was peripheral blood, collected in a trial of Ad26.COV2.S vaccine versus placebo. The receptor source for this set is a person between 18 and 65 years old who received the Ad26.COV2.S COVID-19 vaccine or a placebo.

V usage is TRBV5-6 and J usage is TRBJ1-1; TRBD1 matches 7 bases. Trimming took 4 bases from V and 4 from J; bases not matched to a gene: 7. Germline assignment: CDR1 SGHDT and CDR2 YYEEEE. CDR3 length: 14 residues. This CDR3 reads CASSRDRAGTEAFF. The CDR3 DNA sequence: TGTGCCAGCAGCCGTGACAGGGCGGGCACTGAAGCTTTCTTT.

The chain employs TRBV3-1 (or the pseudogene TRBV3-2) and TRBJ2-7; D tentatively reads TRBD1 or TRBD2 (5 bases each). V was cut by 5 bases and J by 0 bases, with 14 bases left in between. The CDR3 has 15 residues. Germline lookup yields CDR1 LGHDT and CDR2 YNNKEL (reference sequence). The CDR3 DNA follows: TGTGCCAGCAGCAACTGGGACGGAAGCTCCTACGAGCAGTACTTC. Its translation is CASSNWDGSSYEQYF.

The chain recombines TRBV3-1 (or the pseudogene TRBV3-2) with TRBJ2-5; a weak D match, TRBD2 (6 bases). The germline CDR1 and CDR2 sequences are LGHDT and YNNKEL (reference sequence). The CDR3 contains 15 residues. V was clipped by 1 base and J by 1 base, with 10 bases between them. DNA of the CDR3: TGTGCCAGCAGCCAAGTCTTGGGGGGCCAAGAGACCCAGTACTTC. This encodes CASSQVLGGQETQYF.

This clone was seen a single time. CDR3 region: CASTLLASGELFF. Written as DNA, the CDR3 is TGCGCCAGCACTCTACTAGCATCTGGGGAGCTGTTTTTT. This rearrangement joins TRBV5-1 to TRBJ2-2; tentatively, D is TRBD2 (6 bases). V was clipped by 6 bases and J by 8 bases, with 14 bases between them. The CDR3 length is 13 residues. Germline values: CDR1 SGHRS, CDR2 YFSETQ. The full variable domain, in which reference TRBV5-1 and TRBJ2-2 provide the parts outside the CDR3, is KAGVTQTPRYLIKTRGQQVTLSCSPISGHRSVSWYQQTPGQGLQFLFEYFSETQRNKGNFPGRFSGRQFSNSRSEMNVSTLELGDSALYLCASTLLASGELFFGEGSRLTVL.

The CDR3 loop is CASSVGGAGGFRGYTF. In nucleotides, the CDR3 is TGTGCCAGCAGCGTAGGAGGGGCGGGTGGTTTTCGTGGCTACACCTTC. The chain recombines TRBV9 with TRBJ1-2, with a weak D call TRBD1 (5 bases). Per germline, CDR1 SGDLS and CDR2 YYNGEE. CDR3 length: 16 amino acids. V lost 0 bases, J lost 7 bases, and 19 bases lay in between.